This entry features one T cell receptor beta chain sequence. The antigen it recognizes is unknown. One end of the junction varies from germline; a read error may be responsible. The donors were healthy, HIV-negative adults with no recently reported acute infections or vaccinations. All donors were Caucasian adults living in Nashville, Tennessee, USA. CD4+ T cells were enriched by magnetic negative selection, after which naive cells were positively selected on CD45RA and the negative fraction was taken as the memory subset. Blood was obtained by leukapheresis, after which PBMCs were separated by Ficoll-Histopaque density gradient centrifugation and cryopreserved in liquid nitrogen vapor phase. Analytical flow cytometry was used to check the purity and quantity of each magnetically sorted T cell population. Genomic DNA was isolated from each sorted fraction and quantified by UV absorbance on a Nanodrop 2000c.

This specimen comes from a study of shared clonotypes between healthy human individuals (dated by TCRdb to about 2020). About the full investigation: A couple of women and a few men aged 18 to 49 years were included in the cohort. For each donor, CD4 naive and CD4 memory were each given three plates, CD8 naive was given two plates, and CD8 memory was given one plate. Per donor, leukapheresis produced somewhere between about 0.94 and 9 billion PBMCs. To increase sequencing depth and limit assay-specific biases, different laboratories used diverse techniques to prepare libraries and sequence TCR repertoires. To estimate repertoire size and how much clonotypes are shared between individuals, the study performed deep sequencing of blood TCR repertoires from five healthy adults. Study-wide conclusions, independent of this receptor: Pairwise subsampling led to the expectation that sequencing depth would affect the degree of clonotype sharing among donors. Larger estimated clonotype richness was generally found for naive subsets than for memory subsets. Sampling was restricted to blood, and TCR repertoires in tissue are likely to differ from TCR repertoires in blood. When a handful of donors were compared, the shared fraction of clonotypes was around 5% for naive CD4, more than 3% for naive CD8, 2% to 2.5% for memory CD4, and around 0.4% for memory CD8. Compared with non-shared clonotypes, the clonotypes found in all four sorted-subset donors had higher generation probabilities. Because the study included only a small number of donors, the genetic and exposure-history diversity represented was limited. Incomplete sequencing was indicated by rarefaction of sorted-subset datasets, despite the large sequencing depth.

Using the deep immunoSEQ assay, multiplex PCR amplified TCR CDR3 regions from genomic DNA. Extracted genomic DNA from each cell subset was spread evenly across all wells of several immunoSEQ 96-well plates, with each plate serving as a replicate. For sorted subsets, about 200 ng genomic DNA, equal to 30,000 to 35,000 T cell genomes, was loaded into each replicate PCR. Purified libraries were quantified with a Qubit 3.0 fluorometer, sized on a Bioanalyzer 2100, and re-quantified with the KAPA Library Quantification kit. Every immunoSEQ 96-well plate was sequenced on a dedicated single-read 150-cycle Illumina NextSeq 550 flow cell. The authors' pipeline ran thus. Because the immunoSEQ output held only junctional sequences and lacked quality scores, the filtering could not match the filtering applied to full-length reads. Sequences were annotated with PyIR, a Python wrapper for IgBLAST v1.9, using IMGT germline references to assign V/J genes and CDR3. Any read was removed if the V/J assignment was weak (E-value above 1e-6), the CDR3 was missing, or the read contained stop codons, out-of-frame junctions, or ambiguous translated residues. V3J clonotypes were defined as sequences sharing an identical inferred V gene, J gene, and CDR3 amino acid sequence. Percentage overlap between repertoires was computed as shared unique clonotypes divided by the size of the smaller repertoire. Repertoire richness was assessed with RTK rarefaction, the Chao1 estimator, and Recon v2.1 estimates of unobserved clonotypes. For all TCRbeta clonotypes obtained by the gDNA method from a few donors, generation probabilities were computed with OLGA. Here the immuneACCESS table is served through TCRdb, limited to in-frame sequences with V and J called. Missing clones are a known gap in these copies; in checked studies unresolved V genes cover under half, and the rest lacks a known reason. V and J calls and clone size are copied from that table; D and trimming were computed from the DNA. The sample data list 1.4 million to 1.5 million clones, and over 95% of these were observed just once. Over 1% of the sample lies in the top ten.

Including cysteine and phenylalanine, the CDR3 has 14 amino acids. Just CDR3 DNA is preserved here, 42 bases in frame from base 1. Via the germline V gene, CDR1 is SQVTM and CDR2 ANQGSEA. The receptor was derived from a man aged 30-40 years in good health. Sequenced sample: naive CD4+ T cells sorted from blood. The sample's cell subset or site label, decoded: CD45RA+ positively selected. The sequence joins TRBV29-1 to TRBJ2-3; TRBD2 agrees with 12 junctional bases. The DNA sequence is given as TGCAGCGCACTGACTAGCGGGAGCAGAGATACGCAGTATTTT. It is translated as CSALTSGSRDTQYF.